These 18 T cell receptor beta chains were all obtained from the same sample, sequenced in a study of cytomegalovirus exposure and HLA in healthy donors. The PCR had 60 Vbeta and 13 Jbeta primers. TCRdb's table, derived via immunoSEQ multiplex PCR, lists solely in-frame clones and lacks some. This sample has 150,000 or so clones; more than 70% occur once, and the top ten carry around 3.2%. Sequenced: PBMCs. Every receptor here comes from a man in his forties or fifties in good health and CMV-seronegative.

V is TRBV11-2 and J is TRBJ2-7, with 10 bases fitting TRBD1. J lost 3 bases, V lost 2 bases, and 16 bases had no gene match. This CDR3 contains 19 residues. Germline V gene sequence: CDR1 SGHAT, CDR2 FQNNGV. CDR3 nucleotides: TGTGCCAGCAGCTTAATCTTTTGGACAGGGGGTCAAGCCCACTACGAGCAGTACTTC. Its protein product is CASSLIFWTGGQAHYEQYF.

This clone showed up just once. The chain combines TRBV13 with TRBJ1-2; D may be TRBD1 (6 bases). Trimming removed 0 bases from V and 8 bases from J, with 13 bases in between. CDR1 is PRHDT and CDR2 is FYEKMQ in the germline V gene (reference sequence). This CDR3 region has 14 residues. The DNA of the CDR3 is TGTGCCAGCAGCTTAGGCGCAGGGGATAGCGGCTACACCTTC. Its translation: CASSLGAGDSGYTF. The entire variable domain, with the rest obtained from reference TRBV13 and TRBJ1-2, is as follows: AAGVIQSPRHLIKEKRETATLKCYPIPRHDTVYWYQQGPGQDPQFLISFYEKMQSDKGSIPDRFSAQQFSDYHSELNMSSLELGDSALYFCASSLGAGDSGYTFGSGTRLTVV.

This chain joins TRBV6-6 and TRBJ2-7; D is ambiguous. CDR3 size: 12 residues. Germline V lookup: CDR1 MNHNY, CDR2 SVGAGI (reference sequence). V was trimmed by 6 bases and J by 2 bases, leaving 8 bases between them. The CDR3 sequence: CASSASTYEQYF. CDR3 in DNA: TGTGCCAGCAGCGCGTCAACCTACGAGCAGTACTTC.

The V and J genes are TRBV7-3 and TRBJ2-1; D possibly corresponds to TRBD2 (6 bases). This CDR3 has 14 residues. The ends were cut back, 2 bases at V and 10 bases at J, with 15 bases in the middle. Germline V gene sequence: CDR1 SGHTA, CDR2 FQGTGA. In nucleotides, the CDR3 is TGTGCCAGCAGCTTAGTGGCTAGCGAGGTAGAGCAGTTCTTC. Its protein is CASSLVASEVEQFF.

The count of this clone is one. This chain links TRBV5-1 with TRBJ2-3; D may be TRBD2 (5 bases). The germline V gene has CDR1 SGHRS and CDR2 YFSETQ. The germline V and J ends were trimmed by 1 base and 6 bases, with 21 bases remaining between them. The length of the CDR3 is 17 residues. This chain's CDR3 is CASSLIREGEFLDTQYF. DNA for the CDR3: TGCGCCAGCAGCTTGATCCGAGAGGGCGAATTTCTTGATACGCAGTATTTT.

The V gene is TRBV5-6, the J gene TRBJ1-4, with 11 bases lining up with TRBD1. CDR3 length equals 15 residues. Germline V lookup: CDR1 SGHDT, CDR2 YYEEEE. V lost 4 bases, J lost 2 bases, and 1 base stayed unmatched. This CDR3 is CASSRTGGTNEKLFF. CDR3 sequence (DNA): TGTGCCAGCAGCCGGACAGGGGGCACTAATGAAAAACTGTTTTTT.

The chain employs TRBV10-3 and TRBJ1-1, with 9 nucleotides matching TRBD1. The CDR3 totals 17 residues. Germline CDR1 reads ENHRY; CDR2 reads SYGVKD. The ends lost 3 bases at V and 3 bases at J; junction bases unmatched: 11. The CDR3 DNA is TGTGCCATCAGTGACTCGACAGGGGGTTGGCAGTACACTGAAGCTTTCTTT. Amino acids: CAISDSTGGWQYTEAFF.

The gene calls are TRBV21-1 and TRBJ2-5; TRBD1 is the table's D call and was not checked against the DNA. TRBV21-1 is described as a pseudogene. This CDR3 is built from 13 residues. CDR3 loop: CASSLRQTGTQYF. The CDR3 DNA reads as TGTGCCAGCAGCCTCCGACAGACAGGGACCCAGTACTTC.

A few counts support this clone. The chain carries TRBV6-6 and TRBJ2-1, with D perhaps TRBD1 (6 bases). V was clipped by 0 bases and J by 7 bases, with 7 bases between them. Germline CDR1 and CDR2: MNHNY and SVGAGI (reference sequence). CDR3 length equals 13 residues. CDR3 sequence: CASSYSDRNEQFF. CDR3 nucleotides: TGTGCCAGCAGTTACTCCGACAGGAATGAGCAGTTCTTC.

This chain uses TRBV7-6 with TRBJ2-7; possibly TRBD1 for D (6 bases). V was pared by 5 bases and J by 3 bases, with 17 bases between. Germline loops: CDR1 SGHVS, CDR2 FNYEAQ. The CDR3 has 15 amino acids. The CDR3: CASSADRSQFYEQYF. Here the CDR3 DNA reads TGTGCCAGCAGCGCCGACAGGTCCCAGTTCTACGAGCAGTACTTC.

This clone was recorded only once. The chain has TRBV7-8 and TRBJ2-3; perhaps TRBD2 as D (5 bases). Germline V gene lookup returns CDR1 SGHVS and CDR2 FQNEAQ. Trimming removed 3 bases from V and 4 bases from J, with 11 bases in between. The CDR3 is 14 residues long. Here the CDR3 reads CASSFVARADTQYF. In nucleotides, the CDR3 is TGTGCCAGCAGCTTTGTAGCGAGGGCAGATACGCAGTATTTT.

J is TRBJ2-7 and V is TRBV5-1; a possible D gene is TRBD2 (6 bases). The CDR3 totals 15 residues. Trimming removed 0 bases from V and 0 bases from J, with 10 bases in between. Germline CDR1 is SGHRS and CDR2 is YFSETQ. The CDR3 DNA reads TGCGCCAGCAGCTTGGAGGAGGGCCGCTCCTACGAGCAGTACTTC. Translating it yields CASSLEEGRSYEQYF.

V and J are TRBV19 and TRBJ1-2, with a tentative D call TRBD1 (6 bases). CDR3 length: 12 residues. The V gene lost 7 bases and the J gene lost 7 bases, with 13 bases spanning the gap. Germline values: CDR1 LNHDA, CDR2 SQIVND (reference sequence). The CDR3 nucleotides read TGTGCCAGTACAGAATACAGGGCTGGCTACACCTTC. Protein product: CASTEYRAGYTF.

The genes are TRBV6-5 and TRBJ1-2, with D possibly matching TRBD1 (5 bases). Trimming removed 4 bases at V and 2 bases at J, with 11 bases between. The germline V gene has CDR1 MNHEY and CDR2 SVGAGI. CDR3 size: 14 residues. The CDR3 DNA reads as TGTGCCAGCAGTTGGGGCAGCCAGAACTATGGCTACACCTTC. Translated, it gives CASSWGSQNYGYTF.

The V call is TRBV7-3, the J call TRBJ2-1; possibly TRBD1 for D (5 bases). The germline V gene has CDR1 SGHTA and CDR2 FQGTGA. Trimming took off 4 bases at V and 3 bases at J, with 7 bases between the two ends. The CDR3 covers 13 residues. The CDR3 sequence is CASSSGFYNEQFF. In DNA, the CDR3 is TGTGCCAGCAGCTCAGGGTTCTACAATGAGCAGTTCTTC.

The gene calls are TRBV18 and TRBJ1-4; a possible D gene is TRBD1 (5 bases). The germline gives CDR1 KGHSH, CDR2 LQKENI. The CDR3 is 17 residues long. Trimming removed 3 bases at V and 3 bases at J, with 17 bases between. CDR3 in amino acids: CASSPGPGEAANEKLFF. The CDR3 DNA sequence: TGTGCCAGCTCACCGGGCCCGGGGGAGGCGGCTAATGAAAAACTGTTTTTT.

J is TRBJ2-3 and V is TRBV5-6, with D possibly being TRBD2 (6 bases). The CDR3 extends over 15 amino acids. The germline V gene encodes CDR1 SGHDT and CDR2 YYEEEE. The germline V and J ends were trimmed by 0 bases and 6 bases, with 14 bases remaining between them. Here the CDR3 DNA reads TGTGCCAGCAGCTTGGCCGCGGGGACGGGGGATACGCAGTATTTT. It translates to CASSLAAGTGDTQYF.

J is TRBJ2-3 and V is TRBV19; 7 nucleotides line up with TRBD2. This CDR3 contains 14 residues. The ends lost 2 bases at V and 1 base at J; junction bases unmatched: 0. Germline V gives CDR1 LNHDA, CDR2 SQIVND (reference sequence). The CDR3 sequence: CASSIRGGTDTQYF. CDR3 in DNA: TGTGCCAGTAGTATACGGGGGGGCACAGATACGCAGTATTTT.